The source of this TCR beta chain is a study of T cell responses to AZD1222 COVID-19 vaccine. The CDR3 has 13 amino acids. V lost 6 bases and J lost 5, with 10 bases in between. In germline, CDR1 is MDHEN, CDR2 SYDVKM. Points from the study as a whole: A reported finding is that nearly half of spike-specific TCRs target unmutated variant regions.

For this clone: Its antigen is not known.

Using immunoSEQ multiplex PCR, the repertoire was profiled, and TCRdb retains in-frame clones only, with some absent. The data show approximately 130,000 clones, nearly 90% seen once. The material sequenced was peripheral blood, taken 28 days after the second AZD1222 dose. This chain joins TRBV28 and TRBJ2-2; D possibly corresponds to TRBD2 (5 bases). This TCR derives from an adult who received the AZD1222 COVID-19 vaccine. The chain's CDR3 is CASSSRGTGELFF. The CDR3 nucleotides are TGTGCCAGCAGCTCCCGGGGAACCGGGGAGCTGTTTTTT.